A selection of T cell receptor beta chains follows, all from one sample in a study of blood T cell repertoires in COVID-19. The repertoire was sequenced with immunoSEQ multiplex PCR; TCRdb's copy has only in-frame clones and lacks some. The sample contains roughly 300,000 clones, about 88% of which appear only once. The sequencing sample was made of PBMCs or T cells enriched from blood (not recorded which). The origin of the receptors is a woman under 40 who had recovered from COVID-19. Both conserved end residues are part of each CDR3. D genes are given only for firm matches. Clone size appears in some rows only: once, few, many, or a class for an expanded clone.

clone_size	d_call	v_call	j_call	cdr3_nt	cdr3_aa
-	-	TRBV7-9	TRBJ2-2	TGTGCCAGCAGTCAAAGGGGTAACACCGGGGAGCTGTTTTTT	CASSQRGNTGELFF
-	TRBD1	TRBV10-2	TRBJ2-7	TGCGCCAGCACCTGGACAGGGGGCCAAGTCTACGAGCAGTACTTC	CASTWTGGQVYEQYF
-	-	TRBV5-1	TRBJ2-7	TGCGCCAGCAGCTTGGTCCCTCGCTACTCCTACGAGCAGTACTTC	CASSLVPRYSYEQYF
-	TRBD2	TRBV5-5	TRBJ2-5	TGTGCCAGCAGCTCGGGAGGGTTTGAGACCCAGTACTTC	CASSSGGFETQYF
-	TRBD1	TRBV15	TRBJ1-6	TGTGCCACCAGCAGAGAGGACAGGGGTAATTCACCCCTCCACTTT	CATSREDRGNSPLHF
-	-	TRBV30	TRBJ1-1	TGTGCCTGGAGCTGGACTGATGCGGATCCTGAAGCTTTCTTT	CAWSWTDADPEAFF
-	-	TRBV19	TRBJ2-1	TGTGCCAGTAGTAAGGAGGTATACAATGAGCAGTTCTTC	CASSKEVYNEQFF
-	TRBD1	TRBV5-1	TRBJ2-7	TGCGCCAGTTCCGGACAGGGGACCTACGAGCAGTACTTC	CASSGQGTYEQYF
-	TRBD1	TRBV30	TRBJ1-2	TGTGCCTGGAGTAGGTTTGAGGGGGCACCACCTAACTATGGCTACACCTTC	CAWSRFEGAPPNYGYTF
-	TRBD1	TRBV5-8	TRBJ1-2	TGTGCCAGCAGCACGAGGACAGGGAATATGAATGGCTACACCTTC	CASSTRTGNMNGYTF
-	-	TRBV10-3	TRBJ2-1	TGTGCCATCAGTAGAGGGAGCTCCTACAATGAGCAGTTCTTC	CAISRGSSYNEQFF
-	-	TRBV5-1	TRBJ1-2	TGCGCCAGCAGCCTGGCGCTAGGAGGAGCGACCGATTATGGCTACACCTTC	CASSLALGGATDYGYTF
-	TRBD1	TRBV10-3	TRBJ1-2	TGTGCCATCAGTGAGCACGGGACAGGGAGGGACTATGGCTACACCTTC	CAISEHGTGRDYGYTF
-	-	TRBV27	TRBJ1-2	TGTGCCAGCAGTTTAGGCCGAACAGCGGGGGGCTCGTGGAATGGCTACACCTTC	CASSLGRTAGGSWNGYTF
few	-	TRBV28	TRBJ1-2	TGTGCCAGCAGTCCGGTCAGGGGCTACTATGGCTACACCTTC	CASSPVRGYYGYTF
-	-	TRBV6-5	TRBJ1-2	TGTGCCAGCAGCGGTCCGGGTCTTGGAGGCTACACCTTC	CASSGPGLGGYTF
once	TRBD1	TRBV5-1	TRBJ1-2	TGCGCCAGCAGCCCGGGACAGTTGACGGGCTATGGCTACACCTTC	CASSPGQLTGYGYTF
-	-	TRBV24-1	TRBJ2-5	TGTGCCACCAGTGCGGGGGAGACCCAGTACTTC	CATSAGETQYF
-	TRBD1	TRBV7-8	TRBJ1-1	TGTGCCAGCAGCAGGGGGCCAGTGAACACTGAAGCTTTCTTT	CASSRGPVNTEAFF